What follows are 23 T cell receptor beta chains derived from one specimen sequenced in a study of a mutant IDH1 vaccine in newly diagnosed glioma. This sample's time point: baseline, week 1 (first vaccination visit). The treatment: pre-vaccination baseline after standard-of-care therapy. Sequencing was performed with immunoSEQ multiplex PCR; in TCRdb, only in-frame clones are kept and a portion is missing. Found here are some 87,000 clones, about four fifths of them singletons; the top ten hold around 7.5%. This sample comprised PBMCs, obtained from a glioma patient treated with radiotherapy, temozolomide or both. The receptors were gathered from a man aged 35-49 years with glioma.

The chain has TRBV21-1 and TRBJ2-7; the D call in the table, TRBD1, was not verified against the DNA. TRBV21-1 constitutes a pseudogene. The CDR3 spans 13 residues. In DNA form, the CDR3 reads TGTGCCAGCAGTATGGGACAGGGCTACGAGCAGTACTTC. It is translated as CASSMGQGYEQYF.

This chain uses TRBV9 with TRBJ2-5; D is perhaps TRBD1 (6 bases). This CDR3 has 15 amino acids. The V end lost 0 bases, the J end lost 3 bases, and 12 bases lay between the germline ends. Germline-derived CDR1 and CDR2 are SGDLS and YYNGEE. DNA of the CDR3: TGTGCCAGCAGCGTAGCAGGGGCCTCCAAAGAGACCCAGTACTTC. The encoded protein is CASSVAGASKETQYF.

V and J are TRBV6-5 and TRBJ1-3; D might be TRBD1 (6 bases). Trimming took off 4 bases at V and 2 bases at J, with 12 bases between the two ends. The germline V gene encodes CDR1 MNHEY and CDR2 SVGAGI. CDR3 size: 15 residues. The CDR3 region is CASSSGPGAGNTIYF. The CDR3 region has the DNA TGTGCCAGCAGTTCAGGGCCAGGGGCTGGAAACACCATATATTTT.

The rearrangement links TRBV5-8 to TRBJ1-1; TRBD1 matches 7 bases. CDR3 length: 15 residues. Germline CDR1 is SGHTS and CDR2 is YDEGEE. The trim removed 3 bases at V and 5 bases at J, leaving 10 bases unmatched. As DNA, the CDR3 is TGTGCCAGCAGCTCCCGACAGGGTGGGTGGACTGAAGCTTTCTTT. Its protein is CASSSRQGGWTEAFF. The full variable domain, with the rest looked up from reference TRBV5-8 and TRBJ1-1, is EAGVTQSPTHLIKTRGQQATLRCSPISGHTSVYWYQQALGLGLQFLLWYDEGEERNRGNFPPRFSGRQFPNYSSELNVNALELEDSALYLCASSSRQGGWTEAFFGQGTRLTVV.

The chain carries TRBV19 and TRBJ1-4; weak D call: TRBD1 (5 bases). CDR1 LNHDA and CDR2 SQIVND come from the germline V gene (reference sequence). V gave up 4 bases and J gave up 8 bases, with 20 bases separating them. The CDR3 is made up of 16 amino acids. The CDR3 here is CASSTRQHGEIEKLFF. CDR3 DNA sequence: TGTGCCAGTAGTACCAGACAGCACGGGGAGATCGAAAAACTGTTTTTT. The variable domain in full, completed from reference TRBV19 and TRBJ1-4, reads DGGITQSPKYLFRKEGQNVTLSCEQNLNHDAMYWYRQDPGQGLRLIYYSQIVNDFQKGDIAEGYSVSREKKESFPLTVTSAQKNPTAFYLCASSTRQHGEIEKLFFGSGTQLSVL.

This clone was observed a few times. The rearrangement joins TRBV7-8 to TRBJ1-1; no definite D call. From germline, CDR1 is SGHVS and CDR2 FQNEAQ. This CDR3 has 15 residues. Trimming cost V 1 base and J 2 bases, with 11 bases left between them. DNA for the CDR3: TGTGCCAGCAGCTTAGTTTCCCGGGGTAACACTGAAGCTTTCTTT. Translation gives CASSLVSRGNTEAFF.

This chain connects TRBV28 to TRBJ2-6; 9 positions match TRBD1. Germline V gene lookup returns CDR1 MDHEN and CDR2 SYDVKM. The CDR3 consists of 16 residues. V was pared by 5 bases and J by 2 bases, with 4 bases of the junction left unmatched. The CDR3, as DNA: TGTGCCAGCAGTCCGGACAGGGGAGCTGGGGCCAACGTCCTGACTTTC. This encodes CASSPDRGAGANVLTF.

V gene TRBV7-9 combines with J gene TRBJ2-7, with D possibly matching TRBD2 (6 bases). Germline lookup yields CDR1 SEHNR and CDR2 FQNEAQ (reference sequence). The V end was cut by 11 bases, the J end by 2 bases, with 13 bases between. The CDR3 totals 12 residues. CDR3 loop: CAGAGGTYEQYF. Written as DNA, the CDR3 is TGTGCCGGGGCTGGCGGGACCTACGAGCAGTACTTC.

This clone is a singleton in its sample. The chain recombines TRBV29-1 with TRBJ2-3; 7 bases agree with TRBD1. Looked up from germline, CDR1 is SQVTM and CDR2 is ANQGSEA. V shed 5 bases, J shed 4 bases, and the junction held 3 bases outside the gene matches. The CDR3 is 12 residues long. In DNA, the CDR3 is TGCAGCGTTCGACAGGGTCCAGATACGCAGTATTTT. This encodes CSVRQGPDTQYF.

V gene TRBV28 combines with J gene TRBJ2-1; D uncertain. CDR1 MDHEN and CDR2 SYDVKM come from the germline V gene. The CDR3 has 12 amino acids. V was trimmed by 10 bases and J by 1 base, leaving 8 bases between them. The CDR3 reads CATSYSYNEQFF. DNA of the CDR3: TGTGCCACGTCTTATTCCTACAATGAGCAGTTCTTC.

Of note for this clone: Mismatch with germline at one junction end may stem from a read error. The chain is built from TRBV7-2 and TRBJ2-4; no firm D call. Germline CDR1 SGHTA, CDR2 FQGNSA. This CDR3 has 12 amino acids. CDR3 sequence (DNA): TGTGCCAGCAGCCTAGCCAAAAACATTCAGTACTTC. Amino acid sequence: CASSLAKNIQYF. Together with reference TRBV7-2 and TRBJ2-4, the CDR3 gives the full variable domain: GAGVSQSPSNKVTEKGKDVELRCDPISGHTALYWYRQSLGQGLEFLIYFQGNSAPDKSGLPSDRFSAERTGGSVSTLTIQRTQQEDSAVYLCASSLAKNIQYFGAGTRLSVL.

The V and J genes are TRBV2 and TRBJ2-5; TRBD1 aligns across 12 bases. The J call may be faulty, since TRBJ2-7 better matches the DNA end. Germline V gene lookup returns CDR1 SNHLY and CDR2 FYNNEI. The CDR3 is 15 residues long. CDR3 coding DNA: TGTGCCAGCAGTGTTGGGACAGGGGGCAGCTACGAGCAGTACTTC. This gives the protein CASSVGTGGSYEQYF.

The V and J genes are TRBV15 and TRBJ1-6, with D possibly being TRBD1 (5 bases). Germline V gene lookup returns CDR1 LNHNV and CDR2 YYDKDF (reference sequence). The length of the CDR3 is 14 residues. Trimming pared 5 bases from V and 5 bases from J, leaving 10 bases between. The CDR3 nucleotides are TGTGCCACCAGCGAAGACAGTGATAATTCACCCCTCCACTTT. Translation gives CATSEDSDNSPLHF.

The chain recombines TRBV5-1 with TRBJ1-3, with TRBD1 matching 7 bases. Germline V lookup: CDR1 SGHRS, CDR2 YFSETQ. The CDR3 covers 15 residues. V dropped 1 base and J dropped 3; count of bases not matched to a gene: 4. CDR3 coding DNA: TGCGCCAGCAGCTTGAGACAGGGATTTGGAAACACCATATATTTT. Its protein product is CASSLRQGFGNTIYF. The full variable domain, with the rest looked up from reference TRBV5-1 and TRBJ1-3, is KAGVTQTPRYLIKTRGQQVTLSCSPISGHRSVSWYQQTPGQGLQFLFEYFSETQRNKGNFPGRFSGRQFSNSRSEMNVSTLELGDSALYLCASSLRQGFGNTIYFGEGSWLTVV.

The rearrangement uses TRBV2 and TRBJ2-1; 9 bases line up with TRBD2. Germline V CDR1 and CDR2: SNHLY, FYNNEI. Trimming at V came to 2 bases and at J to 6 bases, leaving 5 bases not matched to a gene. This CDR3 has 15 amino acids. As DNA, the CDR3 is TGTGCCAGCAGTGAATTGCGGGGGGGGCGCAATGAGCAGTTCTTC. Encoded protein: CASSELRGGRNEQFF.

The chain recombines TRBV18 with TRBJ2-7; TRBD1 or TRBD2 may be the D gene (8 bases each). Germline CDR1 is KGHSH and CDR2 is LQKENI. V was cut by 2 bases and J by 0 bases, with 26 bases left in between. This CDR3 region has 20 residues. The CDR3 coding sequence is TGTGCCAGCTCACCAAACAGGGGGAGCGGGGGATCCCATCGCTCCTACGAGCAGTACTTC. It specifies CASSPNRGSGGSHRSYEQYF.

This clone was seen more than once but under ten times. The chain uses TRBV28 and TRBJ1-1, with D perhaps TRBD1 (6 bases). V was cut by 7 bases and J by 5 bases, with 17 bases left in between. The CDR3 has 14 amino acids. From germline, CDR1 is MDHEN and CDR2 SYDVKM. The CDR3 region is CASTIWGAGTEAFF. For the CDR3, the DNA is TGTGCCAGCACCATCTGGGGGGCAGGAACTGAAGCTTTCTTT.

The chain links TRBV7-2 to TRBJ2-7; tentatively, D is TRBD1 (6 bases). Germline V gene sequence: CDR1 SGHTA, CDR2 FQGNSA. The length of the CDR3 is 14 residues. V was clipped by 5 bases and J by 5 bases, with 16 bases between them. The CDR3 protein is CASSQIQGGDEQYF. The DNA of the CDR3 is TGTGCCAGCAGCCAAATACAGGGTGGCGACGAGCAGTACTTC.

The chain links TRBV7-2 to TRBJ1-2; 7 bases map to TRBD1. Germline trimming cut 0 bases from V and 2 bases from J; bases unmatched to any gene: 6. This CDR3 comprises 16 residues. The germline CDR1 and CDR2 sequences are SGHTA and FQGNSA. The CDR3, as DNA: TGTGCCAGCAGCTTAGCCCCCGCAGGGGGAAACTATGGCTACACCTTC. Residues: CASSLAPAGGNYGYTF.

By share, this clone ranks as medium-sized. The V and J genes are TRBV7-9 and TRBJ1-5, with no clear D. The germline gives CDR1 SEHNR, CDR2 FQNEAQ (reference sequence). Between the trimmed V and J ends, which lost 0 bases and 5 bases, there was a span of 11 bases. This CDR3 spans 15 amino acids. CDR3 loop: CASSLAEPGDQPQHF. CDR3 DNA sequence: TGTGCCAGCAGCTTAGCGGAGCCAGGCGATCAGCCCCAGCATTTT.

As regards this clone: At one end, the junction sequence differs from germline, possibly due to a read error. The sample holds other DNA sequences that translate to the same CDR3. V gene TRBV5-4 combines with J gene TRBJ2-7, with D maybe TRBD2 (7 bases). Per germline, CDR1 SGHNT and CDR2 YYREEE (reference sequence). This CDR3 is built from 13 residues. The CDR3 is CASSLGGGDEQYF. In DNA, the CDR3 is TGTGCCAGCAGTTTGGGGGGGGGCGACGAGCAGTACTTC.

The V gene is TRBV10-3, the J gene TRBJ1-2; no definite D call. The CDR3 is 14 residues long. V dropped 0 bases and J dropped 4 bases, with 9 bases sitting between them. From germline, CDR1 is ENHRY and CDR2 SYGVKD. CDR3 amino acids: CAISESSARYGYTF. CDR3 bases: TGTGCCATCAGTGAGTCCTCGGCGCGCTATGGCTACACCTTC.

The chain couples TRBV4-2 to TRBJ2-1; D gene unclear. V was trimmed by 4 bases and J by 9 bases, leaving 13 bases between them. The length of the CDR3 is 13 residues. CDR1 LGHNA and CDR2 YNFKEQ come from the germline V gene. CDR3 sequence reads: CASSPNTGSEQFF. As DNA, the CDR3 is TGTGCCAGCAGCCCCAATACTGGTAGTGAGCAGTTCTTC.